These T cell receptor beta chains were read from a single sample in a study of OX40 agonist ivuxolimab in advanced cancers. Sequencing used immunoSEQ multiplex PCR; TCRdb keeps in-frame clones, though not all of them. The table shows 45,000 to 50,000 clones, with around nine tenths occurring only once. Sequences were derived from CD4+ or CD8+ T cells sorted from blood, sampled in a trial of the OX40 agonist ivuxolimab. The receptors stem from an adult with an advanced solid tumor such as melanoma, head and neck, liver or kidney cancer. CDR3s include the opening cysteine and the closing phenylalanine or tryptophan. A D gene is named only where the DNA matches it firmly. Not all rows give a size; the values are once, few, many and, for expanded clones, a class.

V gene: TRBV5-1; clone size: .; J gene: TRBJ1-5; D gene: TRBD1; CDR3 DNA: TGCGCCAGCAGCGCGACAGGGGACAATCAGCCCCAGCATTTT; CDR3 protein: CASSATGDNQPQHF
V gene: TRBV5-1; clone size: medium-sized; J gene: TRBJ1-2; D gene: .; CDR3 DNA: TGCGCCAGCAGCTTGGCGGCAGGCAGCGCTAACTATGGCTACACCTTC; CDR3 protein: CASSLAAGSANYGYTF
V gene: TRBV19; clone size: .; J gene: TRBJ2-1; D gene: TRBD1; CDR3 DNA: TGTGCCAGTAGTACCCCTAGGACAGGGAGGAATGAGCAGTTCTTC; CDR3 protein: CASSTPRTGRNEQFF
V gene: TRBV18; clone size: .; J gene: TRBJ2-7; D gene: TRBD1; CDR3 DNA: TGTGCCAGCTCACCGAGACAGGGGGCGGACGAGCAGTACTTC; CDR3 protein: CASSPRQGADEQYF
V gene: TRBV6-5; clone size: .; J gene: TRBJ1-5; D gene: TRBD1; CDR3 DNA: TGTGCCAGCAGTTACACGACAGGGGGGGATCAGCCCCAGCATTTT; CDR3 protein: CASSYTTGGDQPQHF
V gene: TRBV5-1; clone size: few; J gene: TRBJ2-2; D gene: TRBD1; CDR3 DNA: TGCGCCAGCAGCTCCGTGACAGGGGCCCAGAACACCGGGGAGCTGTTTTTT; CDR3 protein: CASSSVTGAQNTGELFF
V gene: TRBV6-6; clone size: .; J gene: TRBJ1-5; D gene: .; CDR3 DNA: TGTGCCAGCAGGCCAGCAGGGTCAAATCAGCCCCAGCATTTT; CDR3 protein: CASRPAGSNQPQHF
V gene: TRBV5-1; clone size: .; J gene: TRBJ2-7; D gene: .; CDR3 DNA: TGCGCCAGCAGCTTGGATCAGGGCGTCTACGAGCAGTACTTC; CDR3 protein: CASSLDQGVYEQYF
V gene: TRBV30; clone size: few; J gene: TRBJ1-1; D gene: .; CDR3 DNA: TGTGCCTGGAGAAGGGGCGTGAACACTGAAGCTTTCTTT; CDR3 protein: CAWRRGVNTEAFF
V gene: TRBV7-2; clone size: once; J gene: TRBJ1-5; D gene: .; CDR3 DNA: TGTGCCAGCAGCCCTTGGACCGTAGTTAGCAATCAGCCCCAGCATTTT; CDR3 protein: CASSPWTVVSNQPQHF
V gene: TRBV6-1; clone size: .; J gene: TRBJ1-2; D gene: TRBD1; CDR3 DNA: TGTGCCAGCAGTGAAGTGAGGGGACAGGCGAACTATGGCTACACCTTC; CDR3 protein: CASSEVRGQANYGYTF
V gene: TRBV14; clone size: .; J gene: TRBJ2-1; D gene: TRBD2; CDR3 DNA: TGTGCCAGCAGCCAAGTATCTGAGATGGGACTATACTACAATGAGCAGTTCTTC; CDR3 protein: CASSQVSEMGLYYNEQFF
V gene: TRBV29-1; clone size: .; J gene: TRBJ1-3; D gene: .; CDR3 DNA: TGCAGCGGGGGGGATTCGGGAAACACCATATATTTT; CDR3 protein: CSGGDSGNTIYF
V gene: TRBV28; clone size: .; J gene: TRBJ1-1; D gene: TRBD1; CDR3 DNA: TGTGCCAGCACCCCCGGGACAGGGGGATACACTGAAGCTTTCTTT; CDR3 protein: CASTPGTGGYTEAFF
V gene: TRBV7-3; clone size: .; J gene: TRBJ1-1; D gene: TRBD1; CDR3 DNA: TGTGCCAGCAGCTCGCGACAGGGGGCTAACACTGAAGCTTTCTTT; CDR3 protein: CASSSRQGANTEAFF
V gene: TRBV2; clone size: .; J gene: TRBJ1-1; D gene: .; CDR3 DNA: TGTGCCAGCCGCGGACAGCCTAACACTGAAGCTTTCTTT; CDR3 protein: CASRGQPNTEAFF
V gene: TRBV21-1; clone size: few; J gene: TRBJ2-5; D gene: .; CDR3 DNA: TGTGCCAGCAGCGACAGCGGGAGGGTAGAGACCCAGTACTTC; CDR3 protein: CASSDSGRVETQYF
V gene: TRBV7-9; clone size: .; J gene: TRBJ1-2; D gene: TRBD1; CDR3 DNA: TGTGCCAGCAGCATTAAATCAGGGGGATTGAGCTATGGCTACACCTTC; CDR3 protein: CASSIKSGGLSYGYTF
V gene: TRBV4-2; clone size: .; J gene: TRBJ2-1; D gene: TRBD2; CDR3 DNA: TGTGCCAGCAGCAACGGACTAGCGGGAATATTGGGCAATGAGCAGTTCTTC; CDR3 protein: CASSNGLAGILGNEQFF
V gene: TRBV6-6; clone size: .; J gene: TRBJ1-2; D gene: .; CDR3 DNA: TGTGCCAGCAGTTACTCGCGGGACACCAATACTGGCTACACCTTC; CDR3 protein: CASSYSRDTNTGYTF
V gene: TRBV5-1; clone size: once; J gene: TRBJ2-2; D gene: .; CDR3 DNA: TGCGCCAGCAGCTTGGGGGGGTACGAATCCGGGGAGCTGTTTTTT; CDR3 protein: CASSLGGYESGELFF
V gene: TRBV4-2; clone size: once; J gene: TRBJ2-1; D gene: .; CDR3 DNA: TGTGCCAGCAGCCAAGTTGCGGGATACAATGAGCAGTTCTTC; CDR3 protein: CASSQVAGYNEQFF
V gene: TRBV9; clone size: .; J gene: TRBJ2-3; D gene: .; CDR3 DNA: TGTGCCAGCAGCGTAGAGAGGGGAGCGGGCGCCACAGATACGCAGTATTTT; CDR3 protein: CASSVERGAGATDTQYF
V gene: TRBV19; clone size: few; J gene: TRBJ1-2; D gene: .; CDR3 DNA: TGTGCCAGTAGTACATCCTTTGGCGGCTACACCTTC; CDR3 protein: CASSTSFGGYTF
V gene: TRBV11-2; clone size: .; J gene: TRBJ2-1; D gene: TRBD2; CDR3 DNA: TGTGCCAGCAGCTTTCGGACTAGCGGGTCCAATGAGCAGTTCTTC; CDR3 protein: CASSFRTSGSNEQFF
V gene: TRBV4-2; clone size: .; J gene: TRBJ1-3; D gene: .; CDR3 DNA: TGTGCCAGCAGCCAAGATCGTAGGGCAGTTGGAAACACCATATATTTT; CDR3 protein: CASSQDRRAVGNTIYF
V gene: TRBV7-8; clone size: .; J gene: TRBJ1-5; D gene: .; CDR3 DNA: TGTGCCAGCAGCTCAGAGGATCAGCCCCAGCATTTT; CDR3 protein: CASSSEDQPQHF
V gene: TRBV14; clone size: .; J gene: TRBJ1-1; D gene: .; CDR3 DNA: TGTGCCAGCAGCCTGTACAAAGATGGCGAAGCTTTCTTT; CDR3 protein: CASSLYKDGEAFF
V gene: TRBV5-1; clone size: .; J gene: TRBJ2-2; D gene: TRBD1; CDR3 DNA: TGCGCCAGCAGCCCCGGGACAGCGAACACCGGGGAGCTGTTTTTT; CDR3 protein: CASSPGTANTGELFF
V gene: TRBV6-5; clone size: .; J gene: TRBJ2-7; D gene: TRBD2; CDR3 DNA: TGTGCCAGCAGTCGTCAACGGGAGGGATACGAGCAGTACTTC; CDR3 protein: CASSRQREGYEQYF
V gene: TRBV29-1; clone size: .; J gene: TRBJ1-1; D gene: .; CDR3 DNA: TGCAGCGTTGAAGGGACGGGGGTAGGTTCGGGAGCTTTCTTT; CDR3 protein: CSVEGTGVGSGAFF
V gene: TRBV27; clone size: once; J gene: TRBJ1-1; D gene: .; CDR3 DNA: TGTGCCAGCAGGTCCTTTACGGCTATAGCTTTCTTT; CDR3 protein: CASRSFTAIAFF
V gene: TRBV5-1; clone size: .; J gene: TRBJ2-3; D gene: .; CDR3 DNA: TGCGCCAGCAGCTTGGCCGTTGACATGGCGGATACGCAGTATTTT; CDR3 protein: CASSLAVDMADTQYF
V gene: TRBV7-6; clone size: .; J gene: TRBJ2-7; D gene: TRBD1; CDR3 DNA: TGTGCCAGCAGCTTGTCCTGGGACAGCTACGAGCAGTACTTC; CDR3 protein: CASSLSWDSYEQYF
V gene: TRBV7-2; clone size: .; J gene: TRBJ2-1; D gene: .; CDR3 DNA: TGTGCCAGCAACTTAGATCCGTACGGGCTTTACAATGAGCAGTTCTTC; CDR3 protein: CASNLDPYGLYNEQFF
V gene: TRBV11-2; clone size: .; J gene: TRBJ1-1; D gene: .; CDR3 DNA: TGTGCCAGCAGCTTAGCAGGGGTCACTGAAGCTTTCTTT; CDR3 protein: CASSLAGVTEAFF
V gene: TRBV6-1; clone size: .; J gene: TRBJ1-5; D gene: .; CDR3 DNA: TGTGCCAGCAGTGAAATGGTTGGCGATCAGCCCCAGCATTTT; CDR3 protein: CASSEMVGDQPQHF
V gene: TRBV5-1; clone size: .; J gene: TRBJ2-1; D gene: TRBD1; CDR3 DNA: TGCGCCAGCAGCCCATTAAGCCACGGACAGGGGGCCTTTAATGAGCAGTTCTTC; CDR3 protein: CASSPLSHGQGAFNEQFF
V gene: TRBV5-3; clone size: .; J gene: TRBJ1-3; D gene: TRBD1; CDR3 DNA: TGTGCCAGAAGCCCACGGACAGGGGGCTGTGGAAACACCATATATTTT; CDR3 protein: CARSPRTGGCGNTIYF
V gene: TRBV27; clone size: .; J gene: TRBJ2-1; D gene: .; CDR3 DNA: TGTGCCAGCACCACCGGGACTGATCTTTACAATGAGCAGTTCTTC; CDR3 protein: CASTTGTDLYNEQFF
V gene: TRBV7-9; clone size: .; J gene: TRBJ1-4; D gene: .; CDR3 DNA: TGTGCCAGCAGCCCAATTGAGGTGGGGGAAAAACTGTTTTTT; CDR3 protein: CASSPIEVGEKLFF
V gene: TRBV7-3; clone size: few; J gene: TRBJ2-5; D gene: TRBD2; CDR3 DNA: TGTGCCAGCAGCCCGAGCGGGACCCGAGAGACCCAGTACTTC; CDR3 protein: CASSPSGTRETQYF
V gene: TRBV28; clone size: .; J gene: TRBJ1-4; D gene: TRBD1; CDR3 DNA: TGTGCCAGCAATCAGGGGGCATTAGAGAAACTGTTTTTT; CDR3 protein: CASNQGALEKLFF
V gene: TRBV5-1; clone size: .; J gene: TRBJ1-1; D gene: TRBD1; CDR3 DNA: TGCGCCAGCAGCCTCCAGGGGGTTCTCACTGAAGCTTTCTTT; CDR3 protein: CASSLQGVLTEAFF
V gene: TRBV18; clone size: .; J gene: TRBJ2-7; D gene: TRBD2; CDR3 DNA: TGTGCCAGCTCACCACTAGCGGGAGGCGCCTACGAGCAGTACTTC; CDR3 protein: CASSPLAGGAYEQYF
V gene: TRBV28; clone size: .; J gene: TRBJ2-6; D gene: .; CDR3 DNA: TGTGCCAGCAGTTTCGGAGGGTGGGGGGCCAACGTCCTGACTTTC; CDR3 protein: CASSFGGWGANVLTF
V gene: TRBV15; clone size: .; J gene: TRBJ1-2; D gene: .; CDR3 DNA: TGTGCCACCAGCAGCTACAGGGACTATGGCTACACCTTC; CDR3 protein: CATSSYRDYGYTF
V gene: TRBV18; clone size: .; J gene: TRBJ1-4; D gene: .; CDR3 DNA: TGTGCCAGCTCACCGGACAGACTTAATGAAAAACTGTTTTTT; CDR3 protein: CASSPDRLNEKLFF
V gene: TRBV15; clone size: .; J gene: TRBJ2-3; D gene: .; CDR3 DNA: TGTGCCACCAGCCCATCTGGGGTCAGCACAGATACGCAGTATTTT; CDR3 protein: CATSPSGVSTDTQYF
V gene: TRBV11-3; clone size: .; J gene: TRBJ2-7; D gene: TRBD2; CDR3 DNA: TGTGCCAGCAGCTTAGGTCTAGCGGGAAGCGAGCAGTACTTC; CDR3 protein: CASSLGLAGSEQYF
V gene: TRBV19; clone size: .; J gene: TRBJ1-2; D gene: .; CDR3 DNA: TGTGCCAGTAGTATTAAGGGTAACTATGGCTACACCTTC; CDR3 protein: CASSIKGNYGYTF
V gene: TRBV29-1; clone size: once; J gene: TRBJ2-1; D gene: .; CDR3 DNA: TGCAGCGCCACGCAGGCCGGAGAGCAGTTCTTC; CDR3 protein: CSATQAGEQFF
V gene: TRBV2; clone size: .; J gene: TRBJ2-3; D gene: TRBD2; CDR3 DNA: TGTGCCAGCAGTGAGACTAGCTTCACAGATACGCAGTATTTT; CDR3 protein: CASSETSFTDTQYF
V gene: TRBV5-1; clone size: .; J gene: TRBJ1-1; D gene: TRBD1; CDR3 DNA: TGCGCCAGCAGCCGACCGGGACAGGGAGGCACTGAAGCTTTCTTT; CDR3 protein: CASSRPGQGGTEAFF
V gene: TRBV2; clone size: once; J gene: TRBJ2-2; D gene: .; CDR3 DNA: TGTGCCAGCACCAGTAGCTTATGGGGCACCGGGGAGCTGTTTTTT; CDR3 protein: CASTSSLWGTGELFF
V gene: TRBV28; clone size: .; J gene: TRBJ1-1; D gene: TRBD1; CDR3 DNA: TGTGCCAGCAGTTTATTGGGGACAGAGAACACTGAAGCTTTCTTT; CDR3 protein: CASSLLGTENTEAFF
V gene: TRBV28; clone size: few; J gene: TRBJ1-2; D gene: TRBD1; CDR3 DNA: TGTGCCAGCCTACCGGGACAGTCCTATGGCTACACCTTC; CDR3 protein: CASLPGQSYGYTF
V gene: TRBV30; clone size: .; J gene: TRBJ1-5; D gene: TRBD1; CDR3 DNA: TGTGCCTGGAGTGTTAAAAGGACAGGGGGCAATCAGCCCCAGCATTTT; CDR3 protein: CAWSVKRTGGNQPQHF
V gene: TRBV9; clone size: .; J gene: TRBJ2-7; D gene: .; CDR3 DNA: TGTGCCAGCAGCGTAGGACGGAACTCCTACGAGCAGTACTTC; CDR3 protein: CASSVGRNSYEQYF